The following is a T cell receptor (beta chain) sequence with its context. The antigen is undetermined. The source of the sample is a study of T cell responses to AZD1222 COVID-19 vaccine. Some second doses came at about 4 weeks and others at about 12 weeks; these were pooled. Study-level results: At baseline, seropositivity was found in only six or seven AZD1222 recipients. Clonal diversity may have been underestimated, and the donors were mostly white British, with more females than males.

Sequencing used immunoSEQ multiplex PCR; TCRdb keeps in-frame clones, though not all of them. The sample holds fewer than 130,000 clones; over 90% are singletons and the top ten take about 3%. Trimming removed 6 bases from V and 1 base from J, with 12 bases in between. Germline values: CDR1 SNHLY, CDR2 FYNNEI. The CDR3 runs to 14 residues. Here the sequenced sample was peripheral blood, taken 28 days after the second AZD1222 dose. The rearrangement links TRBV2 to TRBJ1-1; tentative D call: TRBD1 (5 bases). The TCR originated in an adult who received the AZD1222 COVID-19 vaccine. CDR3 residues: CASSVSQGNTEAFF. CDR3 DNA: TGTGCCAGCAGCGTTTCTCAGGGGAACACTGAAGCTTTCTTT.